A single sample is the source of the 6 T cell receptor beta chains below, sequenced in a study of shared clonotypes between healthy human individuals. Generated by immunoSEQ multiplex PCR, the TCRdb table keeps only in-frame clones and is missing some. The data contain roughly 850,000 clones, around 96% of them singletons. CD8 cells classed as naive were CD45RO-negative and positively selected for CCR7, excluding terminally differentiated effector memory CD45RA+ cells. The sample was naive CD8+ T cells sorted from blood. The receptors originated from a man under 40 in good health.

The CDR3 loop is CASTGTGRGQPQHF. CDR3 sequence (DNA): TGCGCCAGCACCGGGACAGGGCGGGGACAGCCCCAGCATTTT. The chain is built from TRBV10-2 and TRBJ1-5, with 9 bases identical to TRBD1. CDR1 is WSHSY and CDR2 is SAAADI in the germline V gene. V trimming: 7 bases; J trimming: 7 bases; junction bases outside the gene matches: 8. The CDR3 is 14 amino acids.

The chain combines TRBV28 with TRBJ1-4, with TRBD1 matching 8 bases. CDR3 length: 16 residues. Unmatched junction bases numbered 11, after V lost 3 bases and J lost 8 bases. The germline gives CDR1 MDHEN, CDR2 SYDVKM. CDR3 sequence (DNA): TGTGCCAGCAGTTTTAGTCCCGACAGGGGCTGGGAAAAACTGTTTTTT. Protein product: CASSFSPDRGWEKLFF.

The chain has TRBV6-5 and TRBJ2-2; no clear D. Germline V gene lookup returns CDR1 MNHEY and CDR2 SVGAGI. The CDR3 is made up of 13 amino acids. V dropped 0 bases and J dropped 7 bases, with 6 bases sitting between them. This chain's CDR3 is CASSYSTRGELFF. The CDR3 nucleotides are TGTGCCAGCAGTTACTCGACCCGCGGGGAGCTGTTTTTT.

V usage is TRBV5-1 and J usage is TRBJ2-7; TRBD2 aligns across 13 bases. V dropped 4 bases and J dropped 2; count of bases not matched to a gene: 3. Germline V gene data show CDR1 as SGHRS and CDR2 as YFSETQ. The CDR3 is 15 residues long. CDR3 DNA sequence: TGCGCCAGCAGCGGGACTAGCGGGATCACCTACGAGCAGTACTTC. Amino acid sequence: CASSGTSGITYEQYF.

This clone was counted once. This chain connects TRBV6-1 to TRBJ2-1; perhaps TRBD1 as D (5 bases). CDR1 MNHNS and CDR2 SASEGT come from the germline V gene. CDR3 length: 15 residues. V lost 0 bases and J lost 8, with 14 bases in between. The CDR3 DNA reads TGTGCCAGCAGTGAAGCGTATTCAGGGTTCTATGAGCAGTTCTTC. It codes for CASSEAYSGFYEQFF.

The rearrangement uses TRBV2 and TRBJ2-3; 9 nucleotides agree with TRBD1. This CDR3 is built from 20 residues. V lost 4 bases, J lost 3 bases, and 20 bases stayed unmatched. Germline CDR1 reads SNHLY; CDR2 reads FYNNEI. Written as DNA, the CDR3 is TGTGCCAGCAGTGCAGCCCGGCAGGGCGAACAGGGGGCGCGGACAGATACGCAGTATTTT. Its protein product is CASSAARQGEQGARTDTQYF.